This TCR beta chain was obtained from a study of blood T cell repertoires in COVID-19. Study-wide background: In each case, the material was cDNA or gDNA derived from T cells, B-cell-depleted T cells, or PBMCs.

This CDR3 is built from 17 residues. CDR1 WSHSY and CDR2 SAAADI come from the germline V gene. The V and J ends lost 0 bases and 1 base respectively, with 13 bases between them. Study processing details: Estimation of nucleated cell counts was performed using reference gene primer amplification. The assay was immunoSEQ multiplex PCR, and TCRdb's table has in-frame clones only and misses some. D and trimming were read from the DNA, whereas the V and J calls and clone size are those reported in that table. The repertoire holds 95,000 to 110,000 clones, with 85% to 90% as singletons. This receptor was obtained from a human donor in a cohort sampled during active COVID-19. The chain employs TRBV10-2 and TRBJ2-4, with D possibly being TRBD1 (5 bases). Material for sequencing was peripheral blood. CDR3 protein: CASSESGLGSAKNIQYF. The CDR3 DNA is TGCGCCAGCAGTGAGTCGGGGCTAGGATCGGCCAAAAACATTCAGTACTTC.